This T cell receptor (beta chain) was obtained from a study of T cell responses to AZD1222 COVID-19 vaccine. The CDR3 totals 14 residues. The germline gives CDR1 SGHNT, CDR2 YYREEE (reference sequence). Trimming at V came to 7 bases and at J to 3 bases, leaving 6 bases not matched to a gene. Study-level findings and limits: Sampling that yielded the repertoires occurred only after the peak T cell response.

A single count supports this clone. Its antigen remains unidentified. Data came from immunoSEQ multiplex PCR; TCRdb stores just in-frame clones and leaves some out. The table includes around 150,000 clones, around 95% detected once. The sequence derives from an adult in good health. The chain carries TRBV5-4 and TRBJ2-2, with 7 bases matching TRBD1. The specimen was peripheral blood, collected on day 0 of AZD1222 vaccination. CDR3 DNA: TGTGCCAGCGGACAGGATACTCACACCGGGGAGCTGTTTTTT. Translation gives CASGQDTHTGELFF.